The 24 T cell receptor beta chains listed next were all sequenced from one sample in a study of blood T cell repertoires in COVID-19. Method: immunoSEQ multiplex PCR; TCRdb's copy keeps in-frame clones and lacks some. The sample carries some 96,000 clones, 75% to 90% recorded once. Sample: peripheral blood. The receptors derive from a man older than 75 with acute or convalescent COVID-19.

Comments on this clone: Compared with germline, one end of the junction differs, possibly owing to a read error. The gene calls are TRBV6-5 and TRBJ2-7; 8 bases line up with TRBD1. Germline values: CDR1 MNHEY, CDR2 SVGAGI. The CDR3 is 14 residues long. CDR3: CASSYSTGATAPFF. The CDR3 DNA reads TGTGCCAGCAGTTACTCGACAGGGGCTACTGCACCCTTCTTC.

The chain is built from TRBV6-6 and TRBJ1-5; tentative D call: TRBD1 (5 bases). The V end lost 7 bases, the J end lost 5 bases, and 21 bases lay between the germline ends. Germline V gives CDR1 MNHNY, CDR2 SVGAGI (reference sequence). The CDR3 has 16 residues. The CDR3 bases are TGTGCCAGCACCCCCGGGGTTCAGGGCGGGGATCAGCCCCAGCATTTT. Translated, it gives CASTPGVQGGDQPQHF.

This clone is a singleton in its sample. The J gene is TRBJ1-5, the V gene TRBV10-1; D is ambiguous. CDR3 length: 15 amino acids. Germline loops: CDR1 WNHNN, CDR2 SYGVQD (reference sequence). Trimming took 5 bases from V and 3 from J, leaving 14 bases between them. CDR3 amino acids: CASSPGKKYNQPQHF. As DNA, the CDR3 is TGCGCCAGCAGTCCCGGGAAAAAATACAATCAGCCCCAGCATTTT.

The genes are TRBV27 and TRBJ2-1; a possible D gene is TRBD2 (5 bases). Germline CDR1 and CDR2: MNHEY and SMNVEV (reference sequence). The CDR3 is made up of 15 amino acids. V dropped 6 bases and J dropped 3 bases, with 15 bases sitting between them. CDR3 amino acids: CASRRRAHYYNEQFF. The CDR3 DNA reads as TGTGCCAGCAGGAGGCGGGCACATTACTACAATGAGCAGTTCTTC.

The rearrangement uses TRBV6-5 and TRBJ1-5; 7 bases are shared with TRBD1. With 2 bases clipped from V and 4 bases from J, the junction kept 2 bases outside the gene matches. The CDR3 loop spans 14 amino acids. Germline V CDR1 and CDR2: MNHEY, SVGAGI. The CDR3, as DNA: TGTGCCAGCAGTTACGTACAGGGGAATCAGCCCCAGCATTTT. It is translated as CASSYVQGNQPQHF.

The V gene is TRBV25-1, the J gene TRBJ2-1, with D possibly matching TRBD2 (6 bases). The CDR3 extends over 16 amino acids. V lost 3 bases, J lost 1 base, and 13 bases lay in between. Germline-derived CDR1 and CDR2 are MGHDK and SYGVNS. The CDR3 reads CASSEVGSLSYNEQFF. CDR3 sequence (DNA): TGTGCCAGCAGTGAGGTCGGGAGCCTGTCCTACAATGAGCAGTTCTTC.

The CDR3 region is CASSLEGTGAFYEQYF. Here the CDR3 DNA reads TGTGCCAGCAGCTTAGAAGGGACGGGAGCCTTCTACGAGCAGTACTTC. The chain joins TRBV9 to TRBJ2-7; the D gene is possibly TRBD2 (6 bases). CDR3 length equals 16 residues. V lost 4 bases and J 3 bases, leaving 20 bases between the germline ends. CDR1 and CDR2 (germline): SGDLS, YYNGEE.

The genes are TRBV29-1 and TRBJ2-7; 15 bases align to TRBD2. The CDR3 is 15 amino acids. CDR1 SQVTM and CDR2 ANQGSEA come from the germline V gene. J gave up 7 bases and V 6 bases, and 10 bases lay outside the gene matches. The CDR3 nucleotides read TGCAGCGTGATAGGACTAGCGGGAGGGCCGAGTGAGCAGTACTTC. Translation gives CSVIGLAGGPSEQYF.

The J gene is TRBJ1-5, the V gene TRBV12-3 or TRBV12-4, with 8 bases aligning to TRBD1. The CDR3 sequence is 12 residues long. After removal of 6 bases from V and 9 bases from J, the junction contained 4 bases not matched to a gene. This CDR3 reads CASSDRGGPQHF. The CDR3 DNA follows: TGTGCCAGCAGCGACAGGGGTGGGCCCCAGCATTTT.

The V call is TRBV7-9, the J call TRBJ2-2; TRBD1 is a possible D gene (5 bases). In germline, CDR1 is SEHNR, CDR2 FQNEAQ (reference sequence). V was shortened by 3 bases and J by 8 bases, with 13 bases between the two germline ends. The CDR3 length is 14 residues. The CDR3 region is CASSFQGPAGELFF. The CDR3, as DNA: TGTGCCAGCAGCTTTCAGGGCCCTGCAGGGGAGCTGTTTTTT. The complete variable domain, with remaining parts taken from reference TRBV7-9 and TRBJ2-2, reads DTGVSQNPRHKITKRGQNVTFRCDPISEHNRLYWYRQTLGQGPEFLTYFQNEAQLEKSRLLSDRFSAERPKGSFSTLEIQRTEQGDSAMYLCASSFQGPAGELFFGEGSRLTVL.

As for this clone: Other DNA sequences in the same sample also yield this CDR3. DNA for the CDR3: TGCGCCAGCAGCTTTTCTGTGAACACTGAAGCTTTCTTT. Amino acids: CASSFSVNTEAFF. The chain recombines TRBV5-1 with TRBJ1-1, with no clear D. The CDR3 has 13 amino acids. Trimming left V 2 bases short and J 0 bases short, with 5 bases between. Germline V gives CDR1 SGHRS, CDR2 YFSETQ.

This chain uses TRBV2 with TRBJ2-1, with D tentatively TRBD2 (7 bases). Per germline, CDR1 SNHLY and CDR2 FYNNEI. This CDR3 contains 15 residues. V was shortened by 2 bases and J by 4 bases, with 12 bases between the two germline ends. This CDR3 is CASSERGGTYNEQFF. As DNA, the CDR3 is TGTGCCAGCAGTGAAAGGGGGGGTACTTACAATGAGCAGTTCTTC.

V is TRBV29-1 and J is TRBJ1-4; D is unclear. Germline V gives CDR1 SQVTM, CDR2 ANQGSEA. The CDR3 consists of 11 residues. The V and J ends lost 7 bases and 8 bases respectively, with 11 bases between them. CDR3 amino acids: CSGRVGEKLFF. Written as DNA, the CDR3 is TGCAGCGGGAGGGTTGGGGAAAAACTGTTTTTT.

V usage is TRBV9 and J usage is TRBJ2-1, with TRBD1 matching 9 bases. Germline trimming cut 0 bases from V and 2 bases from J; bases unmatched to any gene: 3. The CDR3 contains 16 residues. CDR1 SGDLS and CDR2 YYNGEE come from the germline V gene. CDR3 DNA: TGTGCCAGCAGCGTAGGACAGGGGGACACCTACAATGAGCAGTTCTTC. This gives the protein CASSVGQGDTYNEQFF.

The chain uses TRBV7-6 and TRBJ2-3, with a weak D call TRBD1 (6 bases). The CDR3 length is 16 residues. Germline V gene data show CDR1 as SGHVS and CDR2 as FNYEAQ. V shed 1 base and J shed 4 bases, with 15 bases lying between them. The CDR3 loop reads CASSLVSGKGADTQYF. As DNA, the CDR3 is TGTGCCAGCAGCTTAGTATCCGGGAAGGGGGCAGATACGCAGTATTTT.

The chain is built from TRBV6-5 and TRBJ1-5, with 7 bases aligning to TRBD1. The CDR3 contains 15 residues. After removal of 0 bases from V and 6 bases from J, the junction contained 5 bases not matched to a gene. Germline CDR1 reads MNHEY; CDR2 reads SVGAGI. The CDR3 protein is CASSYSSRGSQPQHF. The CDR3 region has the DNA TGTGCCAGCAGTTACTCGAGCAGGGGGTCTCAGCCCCAGCATTTT.

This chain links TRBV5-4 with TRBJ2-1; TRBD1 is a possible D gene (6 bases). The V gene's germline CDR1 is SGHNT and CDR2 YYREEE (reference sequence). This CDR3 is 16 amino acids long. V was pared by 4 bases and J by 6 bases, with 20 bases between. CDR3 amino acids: CASSTASWGLSNEQFF. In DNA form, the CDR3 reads TGTGCCAGCAGCACCGCAAGTTGGGGGCTGAGCAATGAGCAGTTCTTC.

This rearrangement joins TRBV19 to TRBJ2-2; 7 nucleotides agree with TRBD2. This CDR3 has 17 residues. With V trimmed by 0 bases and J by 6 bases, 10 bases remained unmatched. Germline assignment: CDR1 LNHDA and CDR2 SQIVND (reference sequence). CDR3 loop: CASSIDQGLKKAGELFF. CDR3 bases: TGTGCCAGTAGTATAGATCAGGGACTAAAAAAAGCCGGGGAGCTGTTTTTT.

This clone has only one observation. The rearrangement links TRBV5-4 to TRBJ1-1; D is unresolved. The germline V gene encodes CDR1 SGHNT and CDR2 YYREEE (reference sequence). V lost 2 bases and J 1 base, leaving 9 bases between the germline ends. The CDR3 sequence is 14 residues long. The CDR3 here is CASSLPDKNTEAFF. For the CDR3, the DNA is TGTGCCAGCAGCTTACCCGACAAGAACACTGAAGCTTTCTTT.

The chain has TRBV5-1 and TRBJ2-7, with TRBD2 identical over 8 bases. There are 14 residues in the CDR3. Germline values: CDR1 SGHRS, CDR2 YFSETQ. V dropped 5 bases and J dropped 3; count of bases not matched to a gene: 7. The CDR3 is CASSISGSNYEQYF. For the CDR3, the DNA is TGCGCCAGCAGTATAAGCGGGAGCAACTACGAGCAGTACTTC.

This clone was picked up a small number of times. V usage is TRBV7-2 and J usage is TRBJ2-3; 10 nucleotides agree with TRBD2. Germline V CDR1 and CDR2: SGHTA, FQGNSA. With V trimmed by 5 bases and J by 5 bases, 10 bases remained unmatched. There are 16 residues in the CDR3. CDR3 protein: CASSKLRLAGGDTQYF. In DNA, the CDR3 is TGTGCCAGCAGCAAACTACGACTAGCGGGTGGAGATACGCAGTATTTT.

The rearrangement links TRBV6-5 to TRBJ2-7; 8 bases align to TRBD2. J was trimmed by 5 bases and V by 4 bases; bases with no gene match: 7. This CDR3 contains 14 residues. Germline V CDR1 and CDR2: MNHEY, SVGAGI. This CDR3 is CASSSGLAGNEQYF. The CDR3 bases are TGTGCCAGCAGTTCTGGACTAGCAGGCAACGAGCAGTACTTC.

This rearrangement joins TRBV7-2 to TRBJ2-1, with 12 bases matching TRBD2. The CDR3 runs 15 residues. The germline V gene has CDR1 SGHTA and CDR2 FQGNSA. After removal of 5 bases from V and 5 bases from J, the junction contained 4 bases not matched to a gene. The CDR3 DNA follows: TGTGCCAGCAGCCTGACTAGCGGGAGCCACAATGAGCAGTTCTTC. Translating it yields CASSLTSGSHNEQFF.

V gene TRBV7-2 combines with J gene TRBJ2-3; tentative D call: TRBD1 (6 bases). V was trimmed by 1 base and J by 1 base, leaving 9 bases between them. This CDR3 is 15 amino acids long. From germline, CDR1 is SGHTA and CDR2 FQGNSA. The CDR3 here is CASSLGDRRTDTQYF. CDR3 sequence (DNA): TGTGCCAGCAGCTTAGGCGACAGGCGCACAGATACGCAGTATTTT.